These T cell receptor beta chains were read from a single sample in a study of Graves' ophthalmopathy and Graves' hyperthyroidism. TCRdb processed the multiplex PCR reads anew with MiXCR; each CDR3 protein has one entry. The profile covers hundreds of thousands of distinct CDR3 sequences, with 35% to 50% appearing a single time and approximately 46% taken by the ten largest. Source material: peripheral blood. Receptors originate from an adult man with Graves' ophthalmopathy. Each CDR3 is given with its conserved first and last residue. A D gene is named only where the DNA matches it firmly. The size entry is marked missing in some rows and otherwise reads once, few, many or a size class.

d_call: NA
clone_size: many
v_call: TRBV2
j_call: TRBJ1-1
cdr3_nt: TGTGCCAGCAGTGAAAATGTGGGTACTGAAGCTTTCTTT
cdr3_aa: CASSENVGTEAFF

d_call: TRBD1
clone_size: NA
v_call: TRBV10-2
j_call: TRBJ1-1
cdr3_nt: TGCGCCAGCAGGGACGGGACAGGGGAAGTGGCTTTCTTT
cdr3_aa: CASRDGTGEVAFF

d_call: NA
clone_size: NA
v_call: TRBV24-1
j_call: TRBJ2-5
cdr3_nt: TGTGCCACCAGTGGCAGTCAAGAGACCCAGTACTTC
cdr3_aa: CATSGSQETQYF

d_call: NA
clone_size: few
v_call: TRBV25-1
j_call: TRBJ2-2
cdr3_nt: TGTGCCAGCAGTGACGGTTGGAGGAGCGGGGAGCTGTTTTTT
cdr3_aa: CASSDGWRSGELFF

d_call: TRBD2
clone_size: few
v_call: TRBV29-1
j_call: TRBJ2-1
cdr3_nt: TGCAGCGTTGGGGAGGGAGGTTCCTACAATGAGCAGTTCTTC
cdr3_aa: CSVGEGGSYNEQFF

d_call: NA
clone_size: NA
v_call: TRBV7-9
j_call: TRBJ2-7
cdr3_nt: TGTGCCAGCAGCTTGGTGGGCAGAGACAGCTACGAGCAGTACTTC
cdr3_aa: CASSLVGRDSYEQYF

d_call: NA
clone_size: NA
v_call: TRBV2
j_call: TRBJ2-2
cdr3_nt: TGTGCCAGCAGTGGTGAACAGTTCAGCGGGGAGCTGTTTTTT
cdr3_aa: CASSGEQFSGELFF

d_call: NA
clone_size: NA
v_call: TRBV7-3
j_call: TRBJ1-4
cdr3_nt: TGTGCCAGCAGCTTGGGACTAGGTTCCGGCGGTGAAAAACTGTTTTTT
cdr3_aa: CASSLGLGSGGEKLFF

d_call: TRBD2
clone_size: few
v_call: TRBV7-9
j_call: TRBJ2-2
cdr3_nt: TGTGCCAGCACCCGAATTAGCGGGAGCGTAAAAACCGGGGAGCTGTTTTTT
cdr3_aa: CASTRISGSVKTGELFF

d_call: NA
clone_size: many
v_call: TRBV24-1
j_call: TRBJ2-5
cdr3_nt: TGTGCCACCAGTGACCGTGTGGCGGGTGAGACCCAGTACTTC
cdr3_aa: CATSDRVAGETQYF

d_call: NA
clone_size: NA
v_call: TRBV12-3/TRBV12-4
j_call: TRBJ1-3
cdr3_nt: TGTGCCAGCACCTCCCTCGTCTTACGCGGAAACACCATATATTTT
cdr3_aa: CASTSLVLRGNTIYF

d_call: NA
clone_size: many
v_call: TRBV2
j_call: TRBJ1-5
cdr3_nt: TGTGCCAGCAGTGACGGGCAGGGTTATTATCAGCCCCAGCATTTT
cdr3_aa: CASSDGQGYYQPQHF

d_call: NA
clone_size: many
v_call: TRBV2
j_call: TRBJ2-7
cdr3_nt: TGTGCCAGCAGTGAGTCGGGGTACGAGCAGTACTTC
cdr3_aa: CASSESGYEQYF

d_call: NA
clone_size: many
v_call: TRBV20-1
j_call: TRBJ1-5
cdr3_nt: TGCAGTGCTCCGGACCCCGATTGGGCCCAGCATTTT
cdr3_aa: CSAPDPDWAQHF

d_call: NA
clone_size: NA
v_call: TRBV19
j_call: TRBJ1-1
cdr3_nt: TGTGCCAGTAGCCCCATGTTTGAGACTGAAGCTTTCTTT
cdr3_aa: CASSPMFETEAFF

d_call: NA
clone_size: NA
v_call: TRBV29-1
j_call: TRBJ1-2
cdr3_nt: TGCAGCGTTGAACGGGGGGAAGGCTACACCTTC
cdr3_aa: CSVERGEGYTF

d_call: NA
clone_size: once
v_call: TRBV25-1
j_call: TRBJ1-6
cdr3_nt: TGTGCCAGCAGTTTATCCGGGGGAATTGGTTCACCCCTCCACTTT
cdr3_aa: CASSLSGGIGSPLHF

d_call: NA
clone_size: NA
v_call: TRBV12-3/TRBV12-4
j_call: TRBJ1-1
cdr3_nt: TGTGCCAGCACCCTTCGGGGGAACACTGAAGCTTTCTTT
cdr3_aa: CASTLRGNTEAFF

d_call: TRBD1
clone_size: once
v_call: TRBV2
j_call: TRBJ1-2
cdr3_nt: TGTGCCAGCAGGGGACAGATGAACTATGGCTACACCTTC
cdr3_aa: CASRGQMNYGYTF

d_call: TRBD1
clone_size: NA
v_call: TRBV29-1
j_call: TRBJ2-6
cdr3_nt: TGCAGCGGAGGGACAGGGAACACCGGGGCCAACGTCCTGACTTTC
cdr3_aa: CSGGTGNTGANVLTF

d_call: TRBD1
clone_size: few
v_call: TRBV29-1
j_call: TRBJ1-2
cdr3_nt: TGCAGCTCAGAGACAGGGAAAACTAACTATGGCTACACCTTC
cdr3_aa: CSSETGKTNYGYTF

d_call: TRBD1
clone_size: NA
v_call: TRBV24-1
j_call: TRBJ2-7
cdr3_nt: TGTGCCACCAGTGACCCAGGGACAGGTCCCTACGAGCAGTACTTC
cdr3_aa: CATSDPGTGPYEQYF

d_call: TRBD1
clone_size: few
v_call: TRBV5-4
j_call: TRBJ2-5
cdr3_nt: TGTGCCAGCAGCTCCAGGGGGTCCCAGTACTTC
cdr3_aa: CASSSRGSQYF

d_call: TRBD1
clone_size: NA
v_call: TRBV10-3
j_call: TRBJ1-4
cdr3_nt: TGTGCCAGCAGTGAAGAGGGACAGGGGGCCGCTAATGAAAAACTGTTTTTT
cdr3_aa: CASSEEGQGAANEKLFF

d_call: NA
clone_size: NA
v_call: TRBV7-9
j_call: TRBJ1-1
cdr3_nt: TGTGCCAGCAGCCCCCAGGTCGTGAACACTGAAGTTTTCTTT
cdr3_aa: CASSPQVVNTEVFF

d_call: TRBD2
clone_size: many
v_call: TRBV29-1
j_call: TRBJ2-2
cdr3_nt: TGCAGCGTTGAAGATCGGGGGGGTACCGGGGAGCTGTTTTTT
cdr3_aa: CSVEDRGGTGELFF

d_call: NA
clone_size: NA
v_call: TRBV3-1
j_call: TRBJ1-2
cdr3_nt: TGTGCCAGCAGCAAACAGGACTATGGCTACACCTTC
cdr3_aa: CASSKQDYGYTF

d_call: TRBD2
clone_size: once
v_call: TRBV2
j_call: TRBJ2-6
cdr3_nt: TGTGCCAGCAAGGCAGGGAGCGGGGACAACGTCCTGACTTTC
cdr3_aa: CASKAGSGDNVLTF

d_call: TRBD1
clone_size: NA
v_call: TRBV15
j_call: TRBJ1-6
cdr3_nt: TGTGCCACCAGCAGAGCGACAGGGGGCAATTCACCCCTCCACTTT
cdr3_aa: CATSRATGGNSPLHF

d_call: NA
clone_size: NA
v_call: TRBV6-5
j_call: TRBJ1-1
cdr3_nt: TGTGCCAGCAAAAATGGGGGGATATTGAACACTGAAGCTTTCTTT
cdr3_aa: CASKNGGILNTEAFF

d_call: NA
clone_size: few
v_call: TRBV7-2
j_call: TRBJ1-2
cdr3_nt: TGTGCCAGCAGCTTACAGGGAGGGGATACCTATGGCTACACCTTC
cdr3_aa: CASSLQGGDTYGYTF

d_call: NA
clone_size: NA
v_call: TRBV25-1
j_call: TRBJ2-2
cdr3_nt: TGTGCCAGTAGTAAACGGCAGGCGAACACCGGGGAGCTGTTTTTT
cdr3_aa: CASSKRQANTGELFF

d_call: NA
clone_size: many
v_call: TRBV10-3
j_call: TRBJ2-7
cdr3_nt: TGTGCCATCAGTGACAGCCCAGGGCTCGAGCAGTACTTC
cdr3_aa: CAISDSPGLEQYF

d_call: NA
clone_size: NA
v_call: TRBV10-3
j_call: TRBJ2-5
cdr3_nt: NA
cdr3_aa: CASSFAQGTQIYF

d_call: NA
clone_size: NA
v_call: TRBV11-2
j_call: TRBJ1-5
cdr3_nt: TGTGCCAGCAGCCCGAGGGGCGGATATAGCAATCAGCCCCAGCATTTT
cdr3_aa: CASSPRGGYSNQPQHF

d_call: NA
clone_size: NA
v_call: TRBV2
j_call: TRBJ1-4
cdr3_nt: TGTGCCAGCAGACTACCCAGTTGGGACGTAAGGCCAAATGAAAAACTGTTTTTT
cdr3_aa: CASRLPSWDVRPNEKLFF

d_call: NA
clone_size: NA
v_call: TRBV14
j_call: TRBJ1-6
cdr3_nt: TGTGCCAGCAGCCAAGATTTGACGGGGTCACCCCTCCACTTT
cdr3_aa: CASSQDLTGSPLHF

d_call: TRBD1
clone_size: NA
v_call: TRBV4-1
j_call: TRBJ2-7
cdr3_nt: TGCGCCAGCAGCCATGATGGGACAGCCTACGAGCAGTACTTC
cdr3_aa: CASSHDGTAYEQYF

d_call: TRBD1
clone_size: NA
v_call: TRBV11-3
j_call: TRBJ2-2
cdr3_nt: TGTGCCAGCAGCCCCTCGCGGGACAGGGCCACCGGGGAGCTGTTTTTT
cdr3_aa: CASSPSRDRATGELFF

d_call: TRBD1
clone_size: NA
v_call: TRBV20-1
j_call: TRBJ2-5
cdr3_nt: TGCAGTGCTAGAGCTCCGGACAGGGGTGCGGAGACCCAGTACTTC
cdr3_aa: CSARAPDRGAETQYF

d_call: NA
clone_size: NA
v_call: TRBV2
j_call: TRBJ1-1
cdr3_nt: TGTGCCAGCAAAGAGGGACGTTGGACTGAAGCTTTCTTT
cdr3_aa: CASKEGRWTEAFF

d_call: NA
clone_size: few
v_call: TRBV7-9
j_call: TRBJ2-5
cdr3_nt: TGTGCCAGCAGAAACGAACCAGGCAGGGAGACCCAGTACTTC
cdr3_aa: CASRNEPGRETQYF

d_call: NA
clone_size: many
v_call: TRBV2
j_call: TRBJ1-4
cdr3_nt: TGTGCCAGCAGGCGGATTACTCTGCGTGAAAAACTGTTTTTT
cdr3_aa: CASRRITLREKLFF

d_call: NA
clone_size: few
v_call: TRBV7-2
j_call: TRBJ1-4
cdr3_nt: TGTGCCAGCAGTAGCGGCCAGGCCCTGGGAGAAAAACTGTTTTTT
cdr3_aa: CASSSGQALGEKLFF

d_call: NA
clone_size: NA
v_call: TRBV20-1
j_call: TRBJ2-7
cdr3_nt: TGCAGTGCTAGAAGTGAATCAAATCTTTACGAGCAGTACTTC
cdr3_aa: CSARSESNLYEQYF

d_call: NA
clone_size: once
v_call: TRBV25-1
j_call: TRBJ1-5
cdr3_nt: TGTGCCAGCTCACCGAACAGGGCATCAGGGCCCCAGCATTTT
cdr3_aa: CASSPNRASGPQHF

d_call: NA
clone_size: few
v_call: TRBV7-9
j_call: TRBJ1-2
cdr3_nt: TGTGCCAGCAGTTTAAGTTCAGGGAGTGGCTATGGCTACACCTTC
cdr3_aa: CASSLSSGSGYGYTF

d_call: NA
clone_size: few
v_call: TRBV12-3/TRBV12-4
j_call: TRBJ2-7
cdr3_nt: TGTGCCAGCAGTTTTGCATATATGTACGAGCAGTACTTC
cdr3_aa: CASSFAYMYEQYF

d_call: NA
clone_size: many
v_call: TRBV7-3
j_call: TRBJ1-1
cdr3_nt: TGTGCCAGCAGCCCAGGACACGGGAACACTGAAGCTTTCTTT
cdr3_aa: CASSPGHGNTEAFF

d_call: NA
clone_size: NA
v_call: TRBV12-3/TRBV12-4
j_call: TRBJ1-1
cdr3_nt: TGTGCCAGCCTGGGCCGTGAAGCTTTCTTT
cdr3_aa: CASLGREAFF

d_call: TRBD1
clone_size: few
v_call: TRBV20-1
j_call: TRBJ1-4
cdr3_nt: TGCAGTGCTAGGACAGGGGGGAAAGAAAAACTGTTTTTT
cdr3_aa: CSARTGGKEKLFF

d_call: TRBD1
clone_size: NA
v_call: TRBV2
j_call: TRBJ1-2
cdr3_nt: TGTGCTAGACCGCTAGACAGGGATTTGGGCTACACCTTC
cdr3_aa: CARPLDRDLGYTF

d_call: NA
clone_size: many
v_call: TRBV29-1
j_call: TRBJ2-7
cdr3_nt: TGCAGCGTTGAAGTACGCTCCTACGAGCAGTACTTC
cdr3_aa: CSVEVRSYEQYF

d_call: TRBD1
clone_size: NA
v_call: TRBV2
j_call: TRBJ1-2
cdr3_nt: TGTGCCAGCAGTTTAGCTAATCCCGAGGGGGCTTGGTATGGCTACACCTTC
cdr3_aa: CASSLANPEGAWYGYTF

d_call: NA
clone_size: NA
v_call: TRBV10-3
j_call: TRBJ2-7
cdr3_nt: TGTGCCAGCAGTGAAACAGGGACACGGTACGAGCAGTACTTC
cdr3_aa: CASSETGTRYEQYF

d_call: NA
clone_size: NA
v_call: TRBV20-1
j_call: TRBJ2-5
cdr3_nt: TGCAGTGCAAGTCGGGAGCGTTACAAAGAGACCCAGTACTTC
cdr3_aa: CSASRERYKETQYF

d_call: NA
clone_size: NA
v_call: TRBV6-1
j_call: TRBJ2-7
cdr3_nt: TGTGCCAGCAGTCCGGCAGGATTGAACGAGCAGTACTTC
cdr3_aa: CASSPAGLNEQYF

d_call: TRBD1
clone_size: NA
v_call: TRBV7-2
j_call: TRBJ1-5
cdr3_nt: TGTGCCAGCAGCTTAGGGGCAGGGGGCCGGAATCAGCCCCAGCATTTT
cdr3_aa: CASSLGAGGRNQPQHF

d_call: NA
clone_size: NA
v_call: TRBV20-1
j_call: TRBJ2-3
cdr3_nt: TGCAGTGCTAGAGAAGGGTCGGACCTAACAGATACGCAGTATTTT
cdr3_aa: CSAREGSDLTDTQYF

d_call: NA
clone_size: few
v_call: TRBV20-1
j_call: TRBJ1-1
cdr3_nt: TGCAGTGCCCTTCATCGCGGGGGCCGAGGCACTGAAGCTTTCTTT
cdr3_aa: CSALHRGGRGTEAFF